The 26 T cell receptor beta chains listed next were all sequenced from one sample in a study of cytomegalovirus exposure and HLA in healthy donors. Both 60 Vbeta primers and 13 Jbeta primers went into the PCR. Repertoires were generated with immunoSEQ multiplex PCR, while TCRdb's copy carries only in-frame clones and drops some. The repertoire holds 160,000 or so clones, with 79% as singletons. Sequencing input: PBMCs. These receptors came from a man aged 35 to 55 in good health and CMV-seronegative.

The chain recombines TRBV14 with TRBJ2-2, with 10 bases aligning to TRBD1. With V trimmed by 6 bases and J by 5 bases, 6 bases remained unmatched. The CDR3 runs to 15 residues. Per the germline V gene, CDR1 is SGHDN and CDR2 is FVKESK. This chain's CDR3 is CASRRDRGETGELFF. The CDR3 region has the DNA TGTGCCAGCAGACGGGACAGGGGAGAGACCGGGGAGCTGTTTTTT.

The genes are TRBV19 and TRBJ2-7; 7 nucleotides agree with TRBD2. Germline V gene data show CDR1 as LNHDA and CDR2 as SQIVND (reference sequence). V trimming: 3 bases; J trimming: 2 bases; junction bases outside the gene matches: 4. The CDR3 runs 14 residues. The CDR3 coding sequence is TGTGCCAGTAGTATGGCGGGAGCGACCTACGAGCAGTACTTC. Residues: CASSMAGATYEQYF.

The table lists this clone with a few counts. The rearrangement uses TRBV5-1 and TRBJ2-3, with a tentative D call TRBD2 (5 bases). In germline, CDR1 is SGHRS, CDR2 YFSETQ. This CDR3 has 15 amino acids. V lost 0 bases and J lost 0, with 8 bases in between. CDR3 sequence (DNA): TGCGCCAGCAGCTTGGTTCGCGGGAGCACAGATACGCAGTATTTT. This encodes CASSLVRGSTDTQYF.

The rearrangement uses TRBV6-4 and TRBJ2-4, with D possibly matching TRBD1 (6 bases). V dropped 8 bases and J dropped 1 base, with 12 bases sitting between them. CDR3 length equals 14 residues. The V gene's germline CDR1 is MRHNA and CDR2 SNTAGT. CDR3 sequence: CASSVRGAKNIQYF. The CDR3 DNA reads TGTGCCAGCTCAGTTAGGGGGGCCAAAAACATTCAGTACTTC.

The chain links TRBV28 to TRBJ2-3; TRBD2 aligns across 9 bases. V shed 8 bases and J 2 bases; nucleotides not matched to a gene: 11. Germline V CDR1 and CDR2: MDHEN, SYDVKM. CDR3 length: 16 residues. CDR3 sequence reads: CASGITTSGNTDTQYF. The CDR3 DNA sequence: TGTGCCAGCGGAATTACGACTAGCGGAAACACAGATACGCAGTATTTT.

This clone was seen a single time. This sequence joins TRBV18 and TRBJ1-1; 7 bases match TRBD1. Germline CDR1 is KGHSH and CDR2 is LQKENI. Losses at the gene ends were 0 bases for V and 7 bases for J; bases not matched to a gene: 8. CDR3 size: 15 residues. The CDR3 reads CASSPPTGLGHEAFF. CDR3 coding DNA: TGTGCCAGCTCACCACCGACAGGGTTGGGTCATGAAGCTTTCTTT. The full variable domain, its missing parts supplied by reference TRBV18 and TRBJ1-1, is NAGVMQNPRHLVRRRGQEARLRCSPMKGHSHVYWYRQLPEEGLKFMVYLQKENIIDESGMPKERFSAEFPKEGPSILRIQQVVRGDSAAYFCASSPPTGLGHEAFFGQGTRLTVV.

The gene calls are TRBV15 and TRBJ2-5, with D maybe TRBD2 (5 bases). The CDR3 has 15 amino acids. CDR1 is LNHNV and CDR2 is YYDKDF in the germline V gene (reference sequence). Trimming pared 1 base from V and 4 bases from J, leaving 13 bases between. CDR3 protein: CATSRVRARGETQYF. The CDR3 region has the DNA TGTGCCACCAGCAGAGTAAGGGCACGGGGAGAGACCCAGTACTTC.

V and J are TRBV18 and TRBJ2-7; TRBD1 might be the D (5 bases). This CDR3 comprises 17 residues. The V gene's germline CDR1 is KGHSH and CDR2 LQKENI. V lost 4 bases and J 6 bases, leaving 25 bases between the germline ends. CDR3 nucleotides: TGTGCCAGCTCACTTGACGGTATCGGACATTCAACAGGCGAGCAGTACTTC. Protein: CASSLDGIGHSTGEQYF.

V gene TRBV9 combines with J gene TRBJ2-7, with TRBD2 as a possible D gene (5 bases). The germline gives CDR1 SGDLS, CDR2 YYNGEE. This CDR3 has 14 amino acids. Deletions cut 3 bases from V and 2 bases from J, with 12 bases between. The CDR3 sequence is CASSDRRFPYEQYF. Written as DNA, the CDR3 is TGTGCCAGCAGCGATCGGAGGTTCCCCTACGAGCAGTACTTC. Full variable domain (missing parts from reference TRBV9 and TRBJ2-7): DSGVTQTPKHLITATGQRVTLRCSPRSGDLSVYWYQQSLDQGLQFLIQYYNGEERAKGNILERFSAQQFPDLHSELNLSSLELGDSALYFCASSDRRFPYEQYFGPGTRLTVT.

The V and J genes are TRBV5-4 and TRBJ2-5, with D tentatively TRBD1 (6 bases). In germline, CDR1 is SGHNT, CDR2 YYREEE (reference sequence). The V and J ends lost 3 bases and 2 bases respectively, with 17 bases between them. The CDR3 is made up of 16 amino acids. CDR3 sequence reads: CASSSPTDRLQETQYF. The CDR3, as DNA: TGTGCCAGCAGCTCCCCAACGGACAGACTACAAGAGACCCAGTACTTC. Using reference TRBV5-4 and TRBJ2-5 for the parts outside the CDR3, the full variable domain is ETGVTQSPTHLIKTRGQQVTLRCSSQSGHNTVSWYQQALGQGPQFIFQYYREEENGRGNFPPRFSGLQFPNYSSELNVNALELDDSALYLCASSSPTDRLQETQYFGPGTRLLVL.

The chain uses TRBV20-1 and TRBJ2-1; unclear D gene. CDR1 and CDR2 (germline): DFQATT, SNEGSKA (reference sequence). Trimming took 0 bases from V and 15 from J, leaving 12 bases between them. The CDR3 runs 11 residues. CDR3 sequence (DNA): TGCAGTGCTAGAGATGAACCCGGTTGGTTCTTC. Residues: CSARDEPGWFF.

The rearrangement uses TRBV28 and TRBJ2-7; 13 bases are a match to TRBD2. This CDR3 region has 16 residues. In germline, CDR1 is MDHEN, CDR2 SYDVKM. J lost 1 base, V lost 4 bases, and 4 bases had no gene match. The CDR3 loop reads CASSYRLAGGSYEQYF. DNA of the CDR3: TGTGCCAGCAGTTACCGACTAGCGGGAGGATCCTACGAGCAGTACTTC.

The chain couples TRBV11-1 to TRBJ2-7; TRBD1 aligns across 9 bases. From germline, CDR1 is SGHAT and CDR2 FQDESV (reference sequence). This CDR3 contains 15 residues. J gave up 3 bases and V 5 bases, and 8 bases lay outside the gene matches. CDR3 loop: CASSRPGQGYYEQYF. In DNA, the CDR3 is TGTGCCAGCAGCAGACCGGGACAGGGCTACTACGAGCAGTACTTC.

Notes on this clone: The junction shows a germline mismatch at one end, possibly a read error. The chain uses TRBV5-4 and TRBJ2-5; 8 bases agree with TRBD1. The CDR3 is 14 residues long. CDR1 and CDR2 (germline): SGHNT, YYREEE (reference sequence). Here the CDR3 DNA reads TGTACCAGCAGCTCGTGGGACAGGCAAGAGGCCCAGTACTTC. Protein: CTSSSWDRQEAQYF.

V is TRBV7-2 and J is TRBJ2-4; 8 bases fit TRBD1. The ends lost 5 bases at V and 7 bases at J; junction bases unmatched: 4. Germline lookup yields CDR1 SGHTA and CDR2 FQGNSA. This CDR3 has 13 residues. The CDR3 protein is CASSPRQGNIQYF. In DNA form, the CDR3 reads TGTGCCAGCAGCCCACGACAGGGGAACATTCAGTACTTC.

The chain has TRBV29-1 and TRBJ2-1, with D maybe TRBD2 (6 bases). The V gene lost 2 bases and the J gene lost 9 bases, with 11 bases spanning the gap. The CDR3 spans 12 residues. CDR1 SQVTM and CDR2 ANQGSEA come from the germline V gene. CDR3 in DNA: TGCAGCGTTGAACTAGCGAATAGTGAGCAGTTCTTC. Translated: CSVELANSEQFF.

The V gene is TRBV7-2, the J gene TRBJ2-3, with 8 bases matching TRBD2. Germline trimming cut 6 bases from V and 1 base from J; bases unmatched to any gene: 3. Germline CDR1 SGHTA, CDR2 FQGNSA. The CDR3 runs to 14 residues. The CDR3 DNA is TGTGCCAGCAGACTTAGCGGGGGCACAGATACGCAGTATTTT. It yields the protein CASRLSGGTDTQYF. Filled out from reference TRBV7-2 and TRBJ2-3, the complete variable domain reads GAGVSQSPSNKVTEKGKDVELRCDPISGHTALYWYRQSLGQGLEFLIYFQGNSAPDKSGLPSDRFSAERTGGSVSTLTIQRTQQEDSAVYLCASRLSGGTDTQYFGPGTRLTVL.

This rearrangement joins TRBV4-2 to TRBJ2-7; 10 bases match TRBD2. Germline assignment: CDR1 LGHNA and CDR2 YNFKEQ. With V trimmed by 1 base and J by 4 bases, 4 bases remained unmatched. The CDR3 has 15 amino acids. Here the CDR3 reads CASSQGRTSGYEQYF. CDR3 DNA sequence: TGTGCCAGCAGCCAAGGCAGGACTAGCGGATACGAGCAGTACTTC.

The rearrangement links TRBV7-9 to TRBJ1-1, with D unresolved. The ends were cut back, 5 bases at V and 10 bases at J, with 14 bases in the middle. From germline, CDR1 is SEHNR and CDR2 FQNEAQ (reference sequence). The CDR3 length is 12 residues. CDR3: CASSPSSTRAFF. CDR3 nucleotide sequence: TGTGCCAGCAGCCCATCAAGTACGCGAGCTTTCTTT.

The rearrangement joins TRBV5-1 to TRBJ2-7, with TRBD1 matching 10 bases. The CDR3 runs to 14 residues. Looked up from germline, CDR1 is SGHRS and CDR2 is YFSETQ. J gave up 6 bases and V 4 bases, and 7 bases lay outside the gene matches. CDR3 region: CASSLGQGVGEQYF. DNA of the CDR3: TGCGCCAGCAGCCTCGGACAGGGGGTGGGCGAGCAGTACTTC.

This chain connects TRBV28 to TRBJ1-4; D is uncertain. Deletions cut 6 bases from V and 0 bases from J, with 14 bases between. CDR3 length: 16 residues. Per the germline V gene, CDR1 is MDHEN and CDR2 is SYDVKM. CDR3 amino acids: CASRHTQEPTNEKLFF. CDR3 in DNA: TGTGCCAGCAGGCATACCCAGGAACCAACTAATGAAAAACTGTTTTTT.

This chain links TRBV2 with TRBJ1-1; D is possibly TRBD1 (6 bases). Germline values: CDR1 SNHLY, CDR2 FYNNEI. The length of the CDR3 is 10 residues. Trimming shortened V by 10 bases and J by 8 bases, and 11 bases separated the two germline ends. Written as DNA, the CDR3 is TGTGCCACCACGACAGGAGAAGCTTTCTTT. Translation: CATTTGEAFF. The complete variable domain, with remaining parts taken from reference TRBV2 and TRBJ1-1, reads EPEVTQTPSHQVTQMGQEVILRCVPISNHLYFYWYRQILGQKVEFLVSFYNNEISEKSEIFDDQFSVERPDGSNFTLKIRSTKLEDSAMYFCATTTGEAFFGQGTRLTVV.

V and J are TRBV6-1 and TRBJ2-3; 8 bases match TRBD1. Germline values: CDR1 MNHNS, CDR2 SASEGT. The J segment lost 7 bases and the V segment lost 3 bases, leaving 6 bases of the junction unmatched. This CDR3 is built from 14 residues. The CDR3 region is CASSDSGGAYTQYF. CDR3 coding DNA: TGTGCCAGCAGTGATTCAGGGGGCGCATATACGCAGTATTTT.

The chain links TRBV10-2 to TRBJ2-7; the D is unclear. The CDR3 extends over 12 amino acids. V was clipped by 4 bases and J by 4 bases, with 8 bases between them. Germline assignment: CDR1 WSHSY and CDR2 SAAADI. The CDR3 nucleotides are TGCGCCAGCAGTGTAGCCGCTTACGAGCAGTACTTC. It is translated as CASSVAAYEQYF.

A remark on this clone: Compared with germline, one end of the junction differs, possibly owing to a read error. The chain links TRBV7-9 to TRBJ2-1; D is unresolved. Germline CDR1 SEHNR, CDR2 FQNEAQ (reference sequence). The CDR3 is made up of 11 amino acids. In DNA form, the CDR3 reads TGTTCCAGCAGCTTACCGGATGAGCAGTTCTTC. It encodes CSSSLPDEQFF. The complete variable domain, with remaining parts taken from reference TRBV7-9 and TRBJ2-1, reads DTGVSQNPRHKITKRGQNVTFRCDPISEHNRLYWYRQTLGQGPEFLTYFQNEAQLEKSRLLSDRFSAERPKGSFSTLEIQRTEQGDSAMYLCSSSLPDEQFFGPGTRLTVL.

This clone was found a few times. This rearrangement joins TRBV6-5 to TRBJ2-5, with TRBD1 matching over 10 bases. Germline V CDR1 and CDR2: MNHEY, SVGAGI. The length of the CDR3 is 15 residues. V shed 3 bases and J 5 bases; nucleotides not matched to a gene: 6. CDR3 in DNA: TGTGCCAGCAGTTATTCAGGACAGGGGGTCGAGACCCAGTACTTC. This sequence encodes CASSYSGQGVETQYF.